The text below deals with one TCR beta chain. What it recognizes is unknown. This entry comes from a study of blood T cells in healthy people across ages. Points from the study as a whole: A greater number of naive CD4+ cells and higher diversity distinguished long-lived donors from aged donors.

It was with a sample-barcoded 5' primer and a J-beta primer mix that a second PCR of roughly 6 to 12 cycles was run. TCRdb independently ran MiXCR on the 5' RACE reads; one entry per CDR3 protein. This sample carries 550,000 to 750,000 distinct CDR3 sequences, more than 20% of them seen once, and the ten largest clones take more than 3%. Individuals who donated were healthy Caucasians from Russia aged roughly 6 to 95. Trimming took off 4 bases at V and 9 bases at J, with 7 bases between the two ends. CDR3 length: 12 residues. Germline CDR1 and CDR2: ENHRY and SYGVKD. This receptor was identified in a man in his 70s in good health. Sequencing was performed on blood. The chain uses TRBV10-3 and TRBJ1-6; D uncertain. The DNA of the CDR3 is TGTGCCATCAGTGGTGGGGTTTCACCCCTCCACTTT. Translated: CAISGGVSPLHF.